Listed below are T cell receptor beta chains from one sample, sequenced in a study of OX40 agonist ivuxolimab in advanced cancers. Profiling relied on immunoSEQ multiplex PCR, and the TCRdb table lists in-frame clones only, not all of them. The sample has 55,000 to 85,000 clones; more than 75% are singletons. Sequencing was performed on CD4+ or CD8+ T cells sorted from blood, taken in a trial of the OX40 agonist ivuxolimab. The receptors originated from an adult with an advanced solid tumor such as melanoma, head and neck, liver or kidney cancer. CDR3s include the opening cysteine and the closing phenylalanine or tryptophan. A D gene is named only where the DNA matches it firmly. Part of the rows lack a size; the others show once, few, many or a class for expanded clones.

v_gene	d_gene	j_gene	abundance	CDR3aa	CDR3nt
TRBV18	NA	TRBJ1-2	NA	CASSPPGRAFGYTF	TGTGCCAGCTCACCACCCGGCAGGGCGTTCGGCTACACCTTC
TRBV10-3	TRBD1	TRBJ1-4	NA	CAISESGGTGEKLFF	TGTGCCATCAGTGAGTCTGGCGGGACAGGGGAAAAACTGTTTTTT
TRBV6-6	TRBD1	TRBJ2-2	NA	CASSQRDRGGGELFF	TGTGCCAGCAGCCAACGGGACAGGGGAGGCGGGGAGCTGTTTTTT
TRBV15	NA	TRBJ2-2	NA	CATSREGTGRNTGELFF	TGTGCCACCAGCAGAGAGGGAACAGGGAGGAACACCGGGGAGCTGTTTTTT
TRBV18	NA	TRBJ1-2	NA	CASSRRGETGNYGYTF	TGTGCCAGCTCACGTAGGGGGGAGACGGGCAACTATGGCTACACCTTC
TRBV14	NA	TRBJ2-6	NA	CASSQEKAVLTF	TGTGCCAGCAGCCAAGAAAAGGCAGTCCTGACTTTC
TRBV7-9	TRBD1	TRBJ2-3	NA	CASSSGQGATDTQYF	TGTGCCAGCAGCTCCGGACAGGGGGCCACAGATACGCAGTATTTT
TRBV18	TRBD1	TRBJ1-3	NA	CASSPRTGQGNTIYF	TGTGCCAGCTCGCCTCGGACAGGGCAAGGAAACACCATATATTTT
TRBV2	NA	TRBJ1-6	few	CASTIGTGWSPLHF	TGTGCCAGCACTATAGGGACTGGTTGGTCACCCCTCCACTTT
TRBV7-2	NA	TRBJ1-2	NA	CASSPGIYYGYTF	TGTGCCAGCAGTCCCGGGATATACTATGGCTACACCTTC
TRBV18	NA	TRBJ1-5	NA	CASSLRQGGYQPQHF	TGTGCCAGCTCACTTAGGCAGGGTGGTTATCAGCCCCAGCATTTT
TRBV5-1	TRBD1	TRBJ1-1	once	CASSAGTGNTEAFF	TGCGCCAGCAGCGCAGGGACAGGGAATACTGAAGCTTTCTTT
TRBV6-1	NA	TRBJ2-7	NA	CASDSGGFSYEQYF	TGTGCCAGCGATTCCGGGGGCTTCTCCTACGAGCAGTACTTC
TRBV5-6	NA	TRBJ2-7	once	CASRGQGRVTSYEQYF	TGTGCCAGCAGGGGACAAGGGAGGGTAACCTCCTACGAGCAGTACTTC
TRBV6-5	NA	TRBJ2-3	NA	CASSQHEAPTDTQYF	TGTGCCAGCAGCCAACACGAGGCCCCCACAGATACGCAGTATTTT
TRBV5-1	NA	TRBJ1-2	NA	CASSPMTSGYGYTF	TGCGCCAGCAGCCCAATGACGAGCGGCTATGGCTACACCTTC
TRBV5-1	TRBD1	TRBJ2-3	NA	CASSETGDTDTQYF	TGCGCCAGCAGCGAGACAGGGGATACAGATACGCAGTATTTT
TRBV5-1	NA	TRBJ2-5	NA	CASSLVASQGETQYF	TGCGCCAGCAGCTTGGTGGCTAGTCAAGGAGAGACCCAGTACTTC
TRBV6-1	NA	TRBJ1-2	NA	CASSEWVGDYGYTF	TGTGCCAGCAGTGAATGGGTAGGGGACTATGGCTACACCTTC
TRBV7-6	TRBD2	TRBJ2-3	NA	CASTLGLAPDTQYF	TGTGCCAGCACCTTAGGACTAGCTCCAGATACGCAGTATTTT
TRBV19	TRBD1	TRBJ1-2	NA	CASTIRTGDSYYGYTF	TGTGCCAGTACCATTCGGACAGGGGACAGTTACTATGGCTACACCTTC
TRBV6-6	NA	TRBJ1-1	few	CAISSGTSNTEAFF	TGTGCCATCTCATCCGGGACTAGTAACACTGAAGCTTTCTTT
TRBV5-1	NA	TRBJ2-7	NA	CASRSDTNSYEQYF	TGCGCCAGCAGGTCGGACACCAACTCCTACGAGCAGTACTTC
TRBV7-6	NA	TRBJ2-3	NA	CASSLGTVARTQYF	TGTGCCAGCAGCTTAGGGACTGTAGCACGTACGCAGTATTTT
TRBV7-2	NA	TRBJ1-5	NA	CASSLVGAGNQPQHF	TGTGCCAGCAGCTTAGTGGGGGCGGGCAATCAGCCCCAGCATTTT
TRBV7-3	NA	TRBJ2-1	NA	CASSPRRGSYNEQFF	TGTGCCAGCAGCCCTCGGCGGGGATCCTACAATGAGCAGTTCTTC
TRBV6-5	NA	TRBJ1-4	NA	CASSLVDATNEKLFF	TGTGCCAGCAGTTTGGTAGATGCAACTAATGAAAAACTGTTTTTT
TRBV10-3	TRBD1	TRBJ1-2	NA	CAISAGQYSYGYTF	TGTGCCATCAGTGCGGGACAGTATTCCTATGGCTACACCTTC
TRBV6-5	NA	TRBJ2-7	NA	CASSRGSLPYEQYF	TGTGCCAGCAGCCGAGGATCACTCCCCTACGAGCAGTACTTC
TRBV7-2	TRBD1	TRBJ2-7	NA	CASSSHRGQGYEQYF	TGTGCCAGCAGCTCACACAGGGGGCAAGGCTACGAGCAGTACTTC
TRBV19	TRBD1	TRBJ1-2	NA	CASSLGTGLGYTF	TGTGCCAGTAGCCTCGGGACAGGGTTAGGCTACACCTTC
TRBV6-5	NA	TRBJ1-4	NA	CASSPPGATNEKLFF	TGTGCCAGCAGCCCCCCGGGTGCAACTAATGAAAAACTGTTTTTT
TRBV5-4	NA	TRBJ2-2	NA	CASSLVGTGELFF	TGTGCCAGCAGCTTGGTGGGCACCGGGGAGCTGTTTTTT
TRBV6-5	NA	TRBJ1-3	NA	CASSYSGLGSGNTIYF	TGTGCCAGCAGTTACTCAGGGTTAGGCTCTGGAAACACCATATATTTT
TRBV9	NA	TRBJ2-1	NA	CASSFGLTGRDEQFF	TGTGCCAGCAGCTTCGGACTGACTGGAAGGGATGAGCAGTTCTTC
TRBV4-3	NA	TRBJ2-5	NA	CASSKGLQETQYF	TGCGCCAGCAGCAAAGGGCTACAAGAGACCCAGTACTTC
TRBV18	NA	TRBJ1-5	NA	CASSPDPRGNQPQHF	TGTGCCAGCTCACCAGATCCGCGTGGCAATCAGCCCCAGCATTTT
TRBV7-2	NA	TRBJ1-4	NA	CASSLVVTPPAIRFF	TGTGCCAGCAGCTTAGTAGTGACTCCCCCGGCGATTCGGTTTTTT
TRBV7-9	NA	TRBJ1-5	medium-sized	CASSSAIGNPPQHF	TGTGCCAGCAGCTCGGCTATAGGGAATCCGCCCCAGCATTTT
TRBV4-3	NA	TRBJ2-1	NA	CASSQEAAPEQFF	TGCGCCAGCAGCCAAGAAGCAGCCCCTGAGCAGTTCTTC
TRBV7-2	TRBD2	TRBJ2-7	NA	CASSKLAGGSYEQYF	TGTGCCAGCAGCAAACTAGCGGGGGGCTCCTACGAGCAGTACTTC
TRBV5-5	NA	TRBJ2-2	NA	CASSLAAGPNTGELFF	TGTGCCAGCAGCTTGGCTGCAGGACCGAACACCGGGGAGCTGTTTTTT